Reported below is one TCR beta chain. This clonotype has only a few counts. The target of this receptor is not known. No per-base quality is available; no much larger clone lies one base away. The sample originates from a study of T-cell memory formation after mild COVID-19 (dated by TCRdb to the early 2020s). Regarding the complete study: TCR sequence clusters from the two donors were found to be largely donor specific. In a couple of donors, T-cell clones that expanded and contracted after mild COVID-19 were followed by sequencing TCRalpha and TCRbeta repertoires longitudinally. The cohort comprised two young, previously healthy adult volunteers, one female and one male. The study at large found these results: Contracting CD4+ clones turned up mainly in the CM and EM memory subsets, whereas EMRA was where CD8+ clones were enriched. Balanced CD4/CD8 phenotypes were observed for clones contracting from day 15 to 85, whereas a bias towards CD4+ was observed for a second wave of clones expanding from day 15 to 37. The study covered only a couple of mild cases, and larger cohorts including severe cases with pre-infection samples were considered necessary. The detection of some responding clones in pre-infection memory suggests that pre-existing cross-reactive memory T cells joined the SARS-CoV-2 response. SARS-CoV-2 specificity of the second-wave clones peaking on day 37 was not confirmed.

The data were produced on an Illumina NovaSeq 6000. Using 5'RACE with constant-segment primers, TCRalpha and TCRbeta cDNA libraries were constructed, with sample barcodes and unique molecular identifiers added in the process. RNA was extracted from every sample with Trizol reagent. The libraries were amplified in two PCR steps, and the second step added a second sample barcode and Illumina TruSeq adapters. Sequencing of the libraries was done on an Illumina NovaSeq, producing 2 x 150 bp paired-end reads. The published analysis was carried out like this. Demultiplexing of reads and collapsing into UMI-guided consensus sequences were performed with migec v1.2.7. Using mixcr v2.1.11, UMI consensuses were aligned to TRA and TRB V and J templates and then assembled into clonotypes. A clonotype was counted as expanded or contracted only when both edgeR and NoisET called the clonotype significant, with the noise models trained on biological replicates. For edgeR calls, a false discovery rate-adjusted p below 0.01 and a log2 fold-change threshold of 1 were applied. PCA with hierarchical clustering of max-normalized trajectories of the 1000 most abundant clonotypes was used as exploratory dynamics analysis. Separately sequenced CD4+ and CD8+ repertoires were used to assign the CD4 or CD8 phenotype of responding clones. TCRdb redid the processing of the public reads, applying fastp at Q25 and MiXCR, and retained in-frame beta chains. One record per CDR3 amino acid sequence lists the most common genes and DNA. For this entry, the V and J calls and clone size follow TCRdb and not the study's own pipeline. The table for this sample lists 250,000 to 400,000 distinct CDR3 sequences; over 11% of them were counted only once. The ten largest account for 20% to 25% of the sample.

V is reduced by 5 bases and J by 3 bases, leaving a spacing of 13 bases between them. The CDR3 has 14 amino acids, counting the end cysteine and phenylalanine. Just the 42-base CDR3 DNA is kept, in frame starting at base 1. The germline V gene yields SQVTM for CDR1 and ANQGSEA for CDR2. Ficoll-Paque density gradient centrifugation was used to isolate PBMCs. The clonotype originates from a man aged 18 to 30 who had mild COVID-19 (a few samples of this study predate the infection). The sample titles of this study are shuffled in the database, so cell type and time point are left out; the donor was told from shared clones. Sample: PBMCs or a T cell subset sorted from them (not recorded which). The rearranged chain carries TRBV29-1 and TRBJ2-2; a tentative D call is TRBD2 (5 bases match). The DNA sequence is given as TGCAGCGTTCGTCCTACTAGTTACACCGGGGAGCTGTTTTTT. It encodes CSVRPTSYTGELFF.